A single sample gave rise to the 21 T cell receptor beta chains below, sequenced in a study of Tregs in tolerant kidney transplant recipients. Generated by immunoSEQ multiplex PCR, the TCRdb table keeps only in-frame clones and is missing some. The sample has under 300,000 clones, roughly 80% seen once. Sample: CD4+ T cells from blood. The receptors were gathered from a human donor in good health.

This chain connects TRBV5-1 to TRBJ1-3, with 7 bases identical to TRBD1. The CDR3 is 16 amino acids. Unmatched junction bases numbered 6, after V lost 3 bases and J lost 0 bases. Looked up from germline, CDR1 is SGHRS and CDR2 is YFSETQ. CDR3 sequence (DNA): TGCGCCAGCAGCTCCCGGGGACAGAGCTCTGGAAACACCATATATTTT. It is translated as CASSSRGQSSGNTIYF.

The rearrangement links TRBV5-6 to TRBJ2-5, with D tentatively TRBD2 (7 bases). Trimming left V 2 bases short and J 2 bases short, with 19 bases between. Germline V gene lookup returns CDR1 SGHDT and CDR2 YYEEEE. The CDR3 runs 17 residues. The CDR3 sequence is CASSLWGGPDIQETQYF. For the CDR3, the DNA is TGTGCCAGCAGCTTATGGGGGGGCCCCGACATACAAGAGACCCAGTACTTC.

V and J are TRBV19 and TRBJ2-3; 8 bases align to TRBD2. The CDR3 loop spans 15 amino acids. V lost 6 bases, J lost 2 bases, and 7 bases stayed unmatched. The germline V gene encodes CDR1 LNHDA and CDR2 SQIVND (reference sequence). The CDR3 DNA reads TGTGCCAGTAGAGGACTAGCCTCTAACACAGATACGCAGTATTTT. Amino acid sequence: CASRGLASNTDTQYF.

The rearrangement joins TRBV11-3 to TRBJ2-3; 13 nucleotides agree with TRBD2. The trim removed 5 bases at V and 0 bases at J, leaving 5 bases unmatched. Germline V CDR1 and CDR2: SGHNT, YENEEA. CDR3 size: 17 residues. The CDR3 region is CASSVGTSGDSTDTQYF. The CDR3 region has the DNA TGTGCCAGCAGCGTCGGGACTAGCGGGGATAGCACAGATACGCAGTATTTT.

Only one count was recorded for this clone. This rearrangement joins TRBV4-1 to TRBJ2-3; the match to TRBD2 covers 8 bases. V shed 1 base and J 3 bases; nucleotides not matched to a gene: 9. Germline-derived CDR1 and CDR2 are MGHRA and YSYEKL. There are 17 residues in the CDR3. CDR3 DNA: TGCGCCAGCAGCCAAGCAAGAGCGGGAGTAGTTACAGATACGCAGTATTTT. Protein product: CASSQARAGVVTDTQYF.

V gene TRBV2 combines with J gene TRBJ2-1, with 8 bases matching TRBD2. CDR1 is SNHLY and CDR2 is FYNNEI in the germline V gene. V trimming: 3 bases; J trimming: 0 bases; junction bases outside the gene matches: 1. This CDR3 region has 15 residues. CDR3 in amino acids: CASSETSDSYNEQFF. The DNA for the CDR3 is TGTGCCAGCAGTGAGACTAGCGACTCCTACAATGAGCAGTTCTTC.

This chain joins TRBV5-1 and TRBJ2-5, with D possibly being TRBD1 (6 bases). V gave up 0 bases and J gave up 2 bases, with 8 bases separating them. The CDR3 contains 14 residues. Per the germline V gene, CDR1 is SGHRS and CDR2 is YFSETQ. The DNA for the CDR3 is TGCGCCAGCAGCTTGGCGACAGGTCAAGAGACCCAGTACTTC. Translating it yields CASSLATGQETQYF.

The chain employs TRBV5-1 and TRBJ2-7; TRBD2 is a possible D gene (5 bases). The germline CDR1 and CDR2 sequences are SGHRS and YFSETQ. CDR3 length equals 14 residues. With 3 bases removed from V and 1 base from J, the gap between germline ends came to 11 bases. CDR3 residues: CASSWRARSYEQYF. The CDR3 DNA sequence: TGCGCCAGCAGCTGGCGGGCCAGATCCTACGAGCAGTACTTC.

The chain has TRBV5-1 and TRBJ1-1; D perhaps matches TRBD1 (5 bases). V lost 2 bases and J lost 5, with 13 bases in between. CDR3 length: 14 residues. CDR1 SGHRS and CDR2 YFSETQ come from the germline V gene. CDR3 sequence (DNA): TGCGCCAGCAGCTTTAGAGGAGGGGAGACTGAAGCTTTCTTT. Translated, it gives CASSFRGGETEAFF.

A few counts support this clone. This chain connects TRBV11-2 to TRBJ2-1, with 7 bases matching TRBD2. The CDR3 is 14 residues long. Germline V CDR1 and CDR2: SGHAT, FQNNGV. V trimming: 5 bases; J trimming: 0 bases; junction bases outside the gene matches: 1. This CDR3 is CASSPGGSYNEQFF. The CDR3 DNA follows: TGTGCCAGCAGCCCGGGGGGCTCCTACAATGAGCAGTTCTTC.

The J gene is TRBJ2-7, the V gene TRBV19; possibly TRBD2 for D (6 bases). The V gene's germline CDR1 is LNHDA and CDR2 SQIVND (reference sequence). The germline V and J ends were trimmed by 3 bases and 0 bases, with 12 bases remaining between them. CDR3 length equals 15 residues. In DNA form, the CDR3 reads TGTGCCAGTAGTATGGACTACCAATCCTCCTACGAGCAGTACTTC. This encodes CASSMDYQSSYEQYF. The full variable domain, with the rest looked up from reference TRBV19 and TRBJ2-7, is DGGITQSPKYLFRKEGQNVTLSCEQNLNHDAMYWYRQDPGQGLRLIYYSQIVNDFQKGDIAEGYSVSREKKESFPLTVTSAQKNPTAFYLCASSMDYQSSYEQYFGPGTRLTVT.

The V gene is TRBV19, the J gene TRBJ2-4, with D hard to call. Trimming left V 1 base short and J 1 base short, with 8 bases between. CDR3 length equals 15 residues. Germline V gene lookup returns CDR1 LNHDA and CDR2 SQIVND (reference sequence). The CDR3 sequence: CASSIGYQAKNIQYF. CDR3 bases: TGTGCCAGTAGTATAGGGTACCAGGCCAAAAACATTCAGTACTTC.

The chain employs TRBV7-9 and TRBJ1-1, with a tentative D call TRBD1 (6 bases). CDR1 and CDR2 from the germline V gene are SEHNR and FQNEAQ (reference sequence). With 1 base removed from V and 4 bases from J, the gap between germline ends came to 13 bases. This CDR3 is 15 amino acids long. The CDR3 region is CASSLGGPLGTEAFF. CDR3 nucleotide sequence: TGTGCCAGCAGCTTAGGGGGGCCGCTCGGCACTGAAGCTTTCTTT.

This clone appeared a single time. The rearrangement links TRBV10-1 to TRBJ2-7; a weak D match, TRBD1 (6 bases). Per germline, CDR1 WNHNN and CDR2 SYGVQD (reference sequence). The CDR3 is 14 amino acids. V lost 4 bases, J lost 0 bases, and 10 bases lay in between. CDR3 DNA: TGCGCCAGCAGTGTTGGGGGCAGCTCCTACGAGCAGTACTTC. Its protein is CASSVGGSSYEQYF.

This chain uses TRBV19 with TRBJ1-5; 8 bases agree with TRBD1. Germline V CDR1 and CDR2: LNHDA, SQIVND (reference sequence). The V segment lost 3 bases and the J segment 2 bases; nucleotides outside the gene matches: 0. This CDR3 spans 14 amino acids. Here the CDR3 reads CASSMTGGNQPQHF. CDR3 DNA: TGTGCCAGTAGTATGACAGGGGGCAATCAGCCCCAGCATTTT.

The chain recombines TRBV6-4 with TRBJ1-5; the match to TRBD1 covers 7 bases. This CDR3 has 16 amino acids. The germline V gene has CDR1 MRHNA and CDR2 SNTAGT. The V gene end was trimmed by 6 bases and the J gene end by 0 bases; junction bases not matched to a gene: 8. The CDR3 DNA reads TGTGCCAGCAGCGGACAGGAAAAACTTAGCAATCAGCCCCAGCATTTT. Amino acids: CASSGQEKLSNQPQHF.

This clone was counted once. V usage is TRBV6-6 and J usage is TRBJ1-1; the match to TRBD1 covers 8 bases. Unmatched junction bases numbered 7, after V lost 3 bases and J lost 4 bases. In germline, CDR1 is MNHNY, CDR2 SVGAGI (reference sequence). The CDR3 is made up of 15 amino acids. CDR3 residues: CASSYPSGGVTEAFF. The CDR3, as DNA: TGTGCCAGCAGTTATCCCTCAGGGGGCGTCACTGAAGCTTTCTTT.

This rearrangement joins TRBV19 to TRBJ2-1, with TRBD2 identical over 10 bases. CDR1 LNHDA and CDR2 SQIVND come from the germline V gene (reference sequence). The CDR3 is 14 residues long. V gave up 4 bases and J gave up 4 bases; unmatched junction bases: 1. The CDR3 is CASSTSGSYNEQFF. As DNA, the CDR3 is TGTGCCAGTAGTACTAGCGGGAGTTACAATGAGCAGTTCTTC.

This chain links TRBV7-9 with TRBJ1-4; tentatively, D is TRBD1 (6 bases). V lost 2 bases to trimming and J lost 0 bases, with 10 bases between them. The V gene's germline CDR1 is SEHNR and CDR2 FQNEAQ (reference sequence). The CDR3 is 16 residues long. Written as DNA, the CDR3 is TGTGCCAGCAGCTTATGGGGGGCGGCAACTAATGAAAAACTGTTTTTT. This codes for CASSLWGAATNEKLFF.

The chain couples TRBV27 to TRBJ2-3; the D is unclear. The CDR3 has 15 residues. Germline V gene sequence: CDR1 MNHEY, CDR2 SMNVEV (reference sequence). The V end was cut by 5 bases, the J end by 0 bases, with 12 bases between. CDR3 coding DNA: TGTGCCAGCAGTGCGACCTACCCTAGCACAGATACGCAGTATTTT. This translates into CASSATYPSTDTQYF.

The chain recombines TRBV4-2 with TRBJ2-2; D gene ambiguous. Looked up from germline, CDR1 is LGHNA and CDR2 is YNFKEQ. Trimming cost V 3 bases and J 3 bases, with 8 bases left between them. The CDR3 length is 14 residues. The CDR3 loop reads CASSQKVHTGELFF. DNA of the CDR3: TGTGCCAGCAGCCAGAAAGTTCACACCGGGGAGCTGTTTTTT.